Following are 14 T cell receptor beta chains from one sample sequenced in a study of response to subunit inactivated influenza vaccine. TCRdb re-analysed the RT-PCR reads in MiXCR, keeping a single row per CDR3 protein. The data contain 560,000 or so distinct CDR3 sequences, roughly 8.2% of them singletons. Sequencing was performed on PBMCs from blood, taken less than 30 months after vaccination. The origin of the receptors is a man aged 50 to 75 who received an inactivated influenza vaccine.

This chain links TRBV5-1 with TRBJ2-5, with no clear D. Trimming left V 0 bases short and J 1 base short, with 10 bases between. The CDR3 consists of 15 residues. CDR1 SGHRS and CDR2 YFSETQ come from the germline V gene. The CDR3 region has the DNA TGCGCCAGCAGCTTGGCCGGTCAGATCCAAGAGACCCAGTACTTC. As protein: CASSLAGQIQETQYF.

The chain joins TRBV29-1 to TRBJ2-5, with 13 bases aligning to TRBD2. Germline trimming cut 6 bases from V and 4 bases from J; bases unmatched to any gene: 8. The germline CDR1 and CDR2 sequences are SQVTM and ANQGSEA. The CDR3 totals 15 residues. CDR3 region: CSVDTSGRARETQYF. As DNA, the CDR3 is TGCAGCGTGGATACTAGCGGGAGGGCCCGAGAGACCCAGTACTTC.

V and J are TRBV5-1 and TRBJ1-4, with D unresolved. The length of the CDR3 is 15 residues. Germline lookup yields CDR1 SGHRS and CDR2 YFSETQ. V was trimmed by 0 bases and J by 5 bases, leaving 11 bases between them. CDR3 amino acids: CASSLEAKRNEKLFF. The CDR3 coding sequence is TGCGCCAGCAGCTTGGAGGCCAAACGCAATGAAAAACTGTTTTTT.

The sample holds many counts of this clonotype. The chain has TRBV4-2 and TRBJ2-3; 8 bases line up with TRBD2. Germline loops: CDR1 LGHNA, CDR2 YNFKEQ. The CDR3 consists of 14 residues. Trimming at V came to 5 bases and at J to 2 bases, leaving 3 bases not matched to a gene. CDR3 residues: CASSRTSTTDTQYF. The CDR3 region has the DNA TGTGCCAGCAGCAGGACTAGCACCACAGATACGCAGTATTTT.

This clonotype showed up just a few times. The V and J genes are TRBV10-3 and TRBJ2-2, with D hard to call. Per the germline V gene, CDR1 is ENHRY and CDR2 is SYGVKD. Deletions cut 8 bases from V and 8 bases from J, with 12 bases between. The CDR3 covers 12 residues. CDR3 protein: CAIQANAGELFF. The CDR3 DNA reads as TGTGCCATCCAAGCCAATGCTGGGGAGCTGTTTTTT.

This clonotype came up a few times. The gene calls are TRBV20-1 and TRBJ2-3; D not resolved. This CDR3 is built from 14 residues. V was clipped by 3 bases and J by 0 bases, with 10 bases between them. The germline V gene has CDR1 DFQATT and CDR2 SNEGSKA (reference sequence). CDR3 nucleotide sequence: TGCAGTGCTAGGGACGTTCAGAGCACAGATACGCAGTATTTT. It translates to CSARDVQSTDTQYF.

The chain is built from TRBV5-1 and TRBJ1-1; D is possibly TRBD1 (5 bases). Germline loops: CDR1 SGHRS, CDR2 YFSETQ. The CDR3 runs to 16 residues. Trimming took off 2 bases at V and 1 base at J, with 15 bases between the two ends. The CDR3 here is CASSFRSGTANTEAFF. CDR3 bases: TGCGCCAGCAGCTTCAGATCCGGGACGGCGAACACTGAAGCTTTCTTT.

This clonotype has ten or more counts. This chain links TRBV4-2 with TRBJ2-1, with D perhaps matching TRBD2 (6 bases). V was clipped by 1 base and J by 0 bases, with 13 bases between them. The length of the CDR3 is 17 residues. The V gene's germline CDR1 is LGHNA and CDR2 YNFKEQ. The CDR3 is CASSQVSLRDSYNEQFF. DNA for the CDR3: TGTGCCAGCAGCCAAGTATCCTTGCGGGACTCCTACAATGAGCAGTTCTTC.

This clonotype has a count of ten or more. The V and J genes are TRBV12-3 or TRBV12-4 and TRBJ2-7, with D hard to call. This CDR3 has 12 residues. Trimming cost V 5 bases and J 7 bases, with 12 bases left between them. In DNA, the CDR3 is TGTGCCAGCAGTCCGCGGATGAATGAGCAGTACTTC. Its translation is CASSPRMNEQYF.

The sample holds a few counts of this clonotype. J is TRBJ2-7 and V is TRBV11-2; D uncertain. This CDR3 has 17 residues. The V and J ends lost 0 bases and 4 bases respectively, with 19 bases between them. Germline CDR1 and CDR2: SGHAT and FQNNGV. CDR3 in amino acids: CASSLETRKPMLYEQYF. As DNA, the CDR3 is TGTGCCAGCAGCTTAGAAACTCGCAAGCCGATGTTATACGAGCAGTACTTC.

There are many counts of this clonotype. The genes are TRBV4-2 and TRBJ2-7, with 7 bases that match TRBD2. From germline, CDR1 is LGHNA and CDR2 YNFKEQ. The CDR3 runs to 17 residues. The ends lost 0 bases at V and 0 bases at J; junction bases unmatched: 8. The CDR3 protein is CASSQEEGRGSSYEQYF. The CDR3 DNA sequence: TGTGCCAGCAGCCAAGAGGAGGGGAGGGGAAGCTCCTACGAGCAGTACTTC.

This clonotype was counted many times. The chain is built from TRBV27 and TRBJ2-5; 9 nucleotides line up with TRBD1. V shed 5 bases, J shed 5 bases, and the junction held 12 bases outside the gene matches. The germline gives CDR1 MNHEY, CDR2 SMNVEV (reference sequence). The CDR3 is made up of 16 amino acids. This CDR3 is CASSTTGTGLGETQYF. CDR3 DNA: TGTGCCAGCAGTACAACCGGGACAGGGCTTGGTGAGACCCAGTACTTC.

In this sample, this clonotype turned up a few times. The chain joins TRBV4-1 to TRBJ1-5; TRBD1 matches 7 bases. In germline, CDR1 is MGHRA, CDR2 YSYEKL. The trim removed 3 bases at V and 7 bases at J, leaving 9 bases unmatched. CDR3 length: 15 residues. DNA for the CDR3: TGCGCCAGCAGCCAGAGGACAGGCGGAGGGCAGCCCCAGCATTTT. It yields the protein CASSQRTGGGQPQHF.

This clonotype was found many times. The rearrangement links TRBV27 to TRBJ2-5, with TRBD2 identical over 10 bases. V shed 6 bases and J 4 bases; nucleotides not matched to a gene: 5. Germline CDR1 reads MNHEY; CDR2 reads SMNVEV (reference sequence). This CDR3 spans 14 amino acids. CDR3 protein: CASRKRGGVETQYF. CDR3 sequence (DNA): TGTGCCAGCAGAAAGCGGGGGGGCGTAGAGACCCAGTACTTC.